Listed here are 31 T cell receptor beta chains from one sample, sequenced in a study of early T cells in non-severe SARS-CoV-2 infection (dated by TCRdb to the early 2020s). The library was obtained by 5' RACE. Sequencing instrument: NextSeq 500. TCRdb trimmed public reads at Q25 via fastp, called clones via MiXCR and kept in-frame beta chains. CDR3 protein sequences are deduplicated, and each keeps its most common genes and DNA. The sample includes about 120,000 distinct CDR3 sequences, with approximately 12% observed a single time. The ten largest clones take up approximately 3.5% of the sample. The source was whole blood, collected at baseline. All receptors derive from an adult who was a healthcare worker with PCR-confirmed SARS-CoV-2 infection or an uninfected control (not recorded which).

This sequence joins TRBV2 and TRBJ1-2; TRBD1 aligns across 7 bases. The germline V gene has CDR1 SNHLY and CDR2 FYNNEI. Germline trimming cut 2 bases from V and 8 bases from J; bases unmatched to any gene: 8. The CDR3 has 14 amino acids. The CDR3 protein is CASSERQGSRGYTF. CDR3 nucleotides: TGTGCCAGCAGTGAACGACAGGGCTCGAGGGGCTACACCTTC.

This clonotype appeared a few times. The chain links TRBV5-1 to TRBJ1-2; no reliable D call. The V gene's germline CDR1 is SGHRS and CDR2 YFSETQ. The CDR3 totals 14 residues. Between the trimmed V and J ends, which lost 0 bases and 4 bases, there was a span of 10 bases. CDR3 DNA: TGCGCCAGCAGCTTGGAGGGTACGACCTATGGCTACACCTTC. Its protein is CASSLEGTTYGYTF.

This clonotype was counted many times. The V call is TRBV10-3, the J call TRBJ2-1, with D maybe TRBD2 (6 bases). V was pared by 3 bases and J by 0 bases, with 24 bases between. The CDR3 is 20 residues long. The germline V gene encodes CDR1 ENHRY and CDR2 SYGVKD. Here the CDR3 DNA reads TGTGCCATCAGTGATCTTGCGGGTAAGATAGCGGTTACCTCCTACAATGAGCAGTTCTTC. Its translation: CAISDLAGKIAVTSYNEQFF.

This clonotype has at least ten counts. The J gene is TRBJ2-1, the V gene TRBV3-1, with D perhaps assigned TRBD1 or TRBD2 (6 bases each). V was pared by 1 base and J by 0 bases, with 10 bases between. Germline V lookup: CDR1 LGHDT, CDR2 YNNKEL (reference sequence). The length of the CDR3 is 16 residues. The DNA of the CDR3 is TGTGCCAGCAGCCAAGCGGGGGCGGGCTCCTACAATGAGCAGTTCTTC. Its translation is CASSQAGAGSYNEQFF.

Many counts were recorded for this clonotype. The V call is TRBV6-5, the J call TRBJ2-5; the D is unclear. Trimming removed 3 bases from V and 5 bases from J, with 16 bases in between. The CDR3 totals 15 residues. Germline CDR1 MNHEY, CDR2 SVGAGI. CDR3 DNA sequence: TGTGCCAGCAGTTATAACGTGCCCGAGAGGGAGACCCAGTACTTC. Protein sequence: CASSYNVPERETQYF.

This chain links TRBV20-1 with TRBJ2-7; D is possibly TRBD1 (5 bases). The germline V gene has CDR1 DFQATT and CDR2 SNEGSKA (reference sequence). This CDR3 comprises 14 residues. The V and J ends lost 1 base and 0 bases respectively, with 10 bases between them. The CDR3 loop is CSARGGHSSYEQYF. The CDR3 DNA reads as TGCAGTGCTAGAGGTGGACATAGCTCCTACGAGCAGTACTTC.

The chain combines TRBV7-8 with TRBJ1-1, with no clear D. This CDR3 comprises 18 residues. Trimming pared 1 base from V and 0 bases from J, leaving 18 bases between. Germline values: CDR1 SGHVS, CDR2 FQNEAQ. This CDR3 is CASSLGDRQNNMNTEAFF. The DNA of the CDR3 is TGTGCCAGCAGCTTAGGAGATCGGCAGAATAACATGAACACTGAAGCTTTCTTT.

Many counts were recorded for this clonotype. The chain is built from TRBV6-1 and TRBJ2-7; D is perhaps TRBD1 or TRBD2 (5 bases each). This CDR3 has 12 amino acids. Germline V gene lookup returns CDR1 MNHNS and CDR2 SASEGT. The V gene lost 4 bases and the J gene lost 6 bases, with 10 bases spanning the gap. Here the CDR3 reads CASSGLGVEQYF. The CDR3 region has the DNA TGTGCCAGCAGTGGATTGGGGGTCGAGCAGTACTTC.

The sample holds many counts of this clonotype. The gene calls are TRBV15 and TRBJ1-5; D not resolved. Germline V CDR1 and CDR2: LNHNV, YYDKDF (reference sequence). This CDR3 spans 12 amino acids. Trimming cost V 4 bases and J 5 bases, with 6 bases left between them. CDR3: CATSTTYQPQHF. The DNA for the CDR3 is TGTGCCACCAGCACGACATATCAGCCCCAGCATTTT.

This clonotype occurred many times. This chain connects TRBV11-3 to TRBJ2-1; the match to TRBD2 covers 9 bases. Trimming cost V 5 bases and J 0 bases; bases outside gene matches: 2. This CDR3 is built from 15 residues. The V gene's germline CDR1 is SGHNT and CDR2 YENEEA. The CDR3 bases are TGTGCCAGCAGCATTAGCGGGAGCTCCTACAATGAGCAGTTCTTC. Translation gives CASSISGSSYNEQFF.

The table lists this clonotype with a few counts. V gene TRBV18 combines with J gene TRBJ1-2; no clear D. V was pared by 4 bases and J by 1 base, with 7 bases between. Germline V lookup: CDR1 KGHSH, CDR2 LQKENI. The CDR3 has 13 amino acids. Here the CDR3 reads CASSLTDNYGYTF. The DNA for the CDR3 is TGTGCCAGCTCACTTACAGATAACTATGGCTACACCTTC.

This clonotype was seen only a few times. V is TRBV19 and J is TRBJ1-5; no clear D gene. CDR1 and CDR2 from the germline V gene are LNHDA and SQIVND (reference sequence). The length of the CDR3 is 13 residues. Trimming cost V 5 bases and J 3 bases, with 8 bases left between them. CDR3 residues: CASSVQANQPQHF. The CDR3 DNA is TGTGCCAGTAGTGTCCAGGCCAATCAGCCCCAGCATTTT.

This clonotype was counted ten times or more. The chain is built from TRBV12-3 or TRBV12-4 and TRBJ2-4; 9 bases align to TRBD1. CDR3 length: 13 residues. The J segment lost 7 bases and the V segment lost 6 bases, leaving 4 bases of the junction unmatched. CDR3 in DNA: TGTGCCAGCAGGAATGGACAGGGGAACATTCAGTACTTC. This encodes CASRNGQGNIQYF.

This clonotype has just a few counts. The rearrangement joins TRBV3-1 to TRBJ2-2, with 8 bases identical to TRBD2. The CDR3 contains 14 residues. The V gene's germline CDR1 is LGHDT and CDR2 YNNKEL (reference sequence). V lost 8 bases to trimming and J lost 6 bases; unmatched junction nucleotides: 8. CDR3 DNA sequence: TGTGCCAGCGGAGCGGGAGCGGGCGCCGGGGAGCTGTTTTTT. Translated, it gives CASGAGAGAGELFF.

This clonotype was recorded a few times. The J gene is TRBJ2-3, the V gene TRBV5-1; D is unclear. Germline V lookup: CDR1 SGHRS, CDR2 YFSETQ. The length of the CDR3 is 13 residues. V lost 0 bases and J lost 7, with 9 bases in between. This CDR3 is CASSLARFNTQYF. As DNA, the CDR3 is TGCGCCAGCAGCTTGGCCCGATTCAATACGCAGTATTTT. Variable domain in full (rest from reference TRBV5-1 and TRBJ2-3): KAGVTQTPRYLIKTRGQQVTLSCSPISGHRSVSWYQQTPGQGLQFLFEYFSETQRNKGNFPGRFSGRQFSNSRSEMNVSTLELGDSALYLCASSLARFNTQYFGPGTRLTVL.

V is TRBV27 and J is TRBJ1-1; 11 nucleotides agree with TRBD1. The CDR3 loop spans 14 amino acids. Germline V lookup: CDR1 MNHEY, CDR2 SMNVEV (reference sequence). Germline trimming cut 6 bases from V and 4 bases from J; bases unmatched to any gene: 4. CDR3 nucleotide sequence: TGTGCCAGCAGAGGACAGGGGGCAAGCACTGAAGCTTTCTTT. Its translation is CASRGQGASTEAFF.

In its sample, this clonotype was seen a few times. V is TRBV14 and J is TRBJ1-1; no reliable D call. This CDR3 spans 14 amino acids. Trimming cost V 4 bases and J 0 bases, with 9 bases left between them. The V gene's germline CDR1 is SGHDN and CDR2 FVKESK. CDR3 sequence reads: CASSRLGLNTEAFF. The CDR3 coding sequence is TGTGCCAGCAGCCGGCTAGGTCTGAACACTGAAGCTTTCTTT.

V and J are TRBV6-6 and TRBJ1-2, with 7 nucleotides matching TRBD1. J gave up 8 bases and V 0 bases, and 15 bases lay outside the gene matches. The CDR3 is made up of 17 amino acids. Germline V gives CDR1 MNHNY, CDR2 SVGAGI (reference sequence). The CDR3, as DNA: TGTGCCAGCAGTTACTCCACAGCCCGAGACAGGGCAGGAGGCTACACCTTC. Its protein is CASSYSTARDRAGGYTF.

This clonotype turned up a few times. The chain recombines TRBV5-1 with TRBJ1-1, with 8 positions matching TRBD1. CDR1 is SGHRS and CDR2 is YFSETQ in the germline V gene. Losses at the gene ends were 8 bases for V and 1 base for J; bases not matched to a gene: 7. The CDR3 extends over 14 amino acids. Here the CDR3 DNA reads TGCGCCAGTTATAGGGACAGGACGAACACTGAAGCTTTCTTT. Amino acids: CASYRDRTNTEAFF.

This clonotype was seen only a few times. The CDR3 protein is CASSLAVGGGDEQFF. As DNA, the CDR3 is TGTGCCAGCAGCTTAGCGGTTGGGGGAGGGGACGAGCAGTTCTTC. The genes are TRBV7-2 and TRBJ2-1; the match to TRBD2 covers 7 bases. The germline V gene has CDR1 SGHTA and CDR2 FQGNSA. V gave up 0 bases and J gave up 10 bases; unmatched junction bases: 9. There are 15 residues in the CDR3.

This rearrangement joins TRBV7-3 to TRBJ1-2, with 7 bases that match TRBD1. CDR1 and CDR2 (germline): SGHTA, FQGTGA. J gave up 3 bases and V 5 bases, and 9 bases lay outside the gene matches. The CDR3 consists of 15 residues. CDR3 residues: CASSPGGTVDYGYTF. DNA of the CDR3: TGTGCCAGCAGCCCAGGGGGGACAGTAGACTATGGCTACACCTTC.

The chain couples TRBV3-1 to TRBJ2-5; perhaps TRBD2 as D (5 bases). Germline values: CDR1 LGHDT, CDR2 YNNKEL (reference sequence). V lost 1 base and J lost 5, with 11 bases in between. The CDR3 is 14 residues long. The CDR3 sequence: CASSQGIAMETQYF. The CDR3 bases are TGTGCCAGCAGCCAAGGTATAGCGATGGAGACCCAGTACTTC.

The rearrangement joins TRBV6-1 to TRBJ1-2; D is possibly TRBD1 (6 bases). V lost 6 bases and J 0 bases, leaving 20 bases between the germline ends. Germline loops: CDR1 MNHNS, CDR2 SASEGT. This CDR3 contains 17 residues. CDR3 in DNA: TGTGCCAGCAGAGGGGGGACCAGAGAAATAACTAACTATGGCTACACCTTC. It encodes CASRGGTREITNYGYTF.

The CDR3 DNA sequence: TGTGCCAGCAGCCAAGATTATGAGGGACAACCTCCCCGGTTCTTC. Amino acids: CASSQDYEGQPPRFF. The chain couples TRBV3-1 to TRBJ2-1, with D perhaps matching TRBD1 (6 bases). Germline CDR1 is LGHDT and CDR2 is YNNKEL (reference sequence). V was shortened by 0 bases and J by 15 bases, with 21 bases between the two germline ends. CDR3 length: 15 amino acids.

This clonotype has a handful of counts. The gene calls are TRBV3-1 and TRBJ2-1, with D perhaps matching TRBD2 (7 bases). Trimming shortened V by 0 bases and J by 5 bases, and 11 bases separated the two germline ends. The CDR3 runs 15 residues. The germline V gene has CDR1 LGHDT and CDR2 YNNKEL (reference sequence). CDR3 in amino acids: CASSQDRGGNNEQFF. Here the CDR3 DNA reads TGTGCCAGCAGCCAAGACAGGGGAGGGAACAATGAGCAGTTCTTC.

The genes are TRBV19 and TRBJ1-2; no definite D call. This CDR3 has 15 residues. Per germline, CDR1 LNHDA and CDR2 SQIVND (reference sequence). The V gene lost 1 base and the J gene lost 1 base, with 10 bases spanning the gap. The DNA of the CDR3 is TGTGCCAGTAGTATAGCCCGGGGTATTAACTATGGCTACACCTTC. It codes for CASSIARGINYGYTF.

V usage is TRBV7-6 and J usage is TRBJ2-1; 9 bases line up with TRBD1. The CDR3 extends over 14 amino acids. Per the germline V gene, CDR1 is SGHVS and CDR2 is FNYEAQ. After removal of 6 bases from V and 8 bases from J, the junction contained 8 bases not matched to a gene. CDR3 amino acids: CASSLGQGIDEQFF. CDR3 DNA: TGTGCCAGCAGTTTGGGACAGGGTATCGATGAGCAGTTCTTC. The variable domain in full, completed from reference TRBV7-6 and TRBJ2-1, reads GAGVSQSPRYKVTKRGQDVALRCDPISGHVSLYWYRQALGQGPEFLTYFNYEAQQDKSGLPNDRFSAERPEGSISTLTIQRTEQRDSAMYRCASSLGQGIDEQFFGPGTRLTVL.

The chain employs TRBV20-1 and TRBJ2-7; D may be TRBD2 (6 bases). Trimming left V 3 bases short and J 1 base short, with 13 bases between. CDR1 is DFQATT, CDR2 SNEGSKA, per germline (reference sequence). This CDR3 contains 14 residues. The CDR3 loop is CSASKGGDSYEQYF. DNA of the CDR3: TGCAGTGCTAGTAAGGGCGGGGATTCCTACGAGCAGTACTTC.

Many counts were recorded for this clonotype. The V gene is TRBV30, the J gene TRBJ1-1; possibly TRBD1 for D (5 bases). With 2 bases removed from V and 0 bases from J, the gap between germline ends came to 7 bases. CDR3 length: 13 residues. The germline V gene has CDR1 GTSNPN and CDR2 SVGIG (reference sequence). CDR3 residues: CAWSRQLNTEAFF. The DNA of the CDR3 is TGTGCCTGGAGTCGACAGCTGAACACTGAAGCTTTCTTT.

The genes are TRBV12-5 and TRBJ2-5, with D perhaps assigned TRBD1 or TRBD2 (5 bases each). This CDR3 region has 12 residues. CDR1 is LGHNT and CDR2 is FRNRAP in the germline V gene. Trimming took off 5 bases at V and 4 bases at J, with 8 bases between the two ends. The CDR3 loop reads CASGRGPETQYF. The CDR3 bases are TGTGCTAGTGGTCGGGGCCCAGAGACCCAGTACTTC.

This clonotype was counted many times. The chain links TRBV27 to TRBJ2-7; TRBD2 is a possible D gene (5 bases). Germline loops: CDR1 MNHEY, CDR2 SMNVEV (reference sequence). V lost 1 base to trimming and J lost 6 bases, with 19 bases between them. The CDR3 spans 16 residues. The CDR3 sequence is CASSLLAGTSASEQYF. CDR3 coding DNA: TGTGCCAGCAGTTTATTGGCGGGTACGTCAGCCTCCGAGCAGTACTTC.